The sequence of this T cell receptor (beta chain) was determined in a study of blood T cell repertoires in COVID-19. Per the original data handling: Researchers report that nucleated cell counts were estimated from reference gene primer amplification. Here immunoSEQ multiplex PCR was the method, and the copy in TCRdb shows in-frame clones only, minus some. That table supplies the V and J calls and clone size; D and trimming were determined from the DNA. Among tens of thousands of clones, about 85% were seen once, and the ten largest hold 38%. The length of the CDR3 is 14 residues. The germline gives CDR1 MGHRA, CDR2 YSYEKL. Trimming removed 11 bases from V and 5 bases from J; junction bases left unmatched: 9.

Sequencing was done on a sample of peripheral blood. The chain recombines TRBV4-1 with TRBJ2-1, with 10 bases that match TRBD2. The clonotype originates from an elderly man with acute or convalescent COVID-19. The CDR3 loop is CAAGYSGRDNEQFF. CDR3 nucleotide sequence: TGCGCCGCAGGATACAGCGGGAGGGACAATGAGCAGTTCTTC.